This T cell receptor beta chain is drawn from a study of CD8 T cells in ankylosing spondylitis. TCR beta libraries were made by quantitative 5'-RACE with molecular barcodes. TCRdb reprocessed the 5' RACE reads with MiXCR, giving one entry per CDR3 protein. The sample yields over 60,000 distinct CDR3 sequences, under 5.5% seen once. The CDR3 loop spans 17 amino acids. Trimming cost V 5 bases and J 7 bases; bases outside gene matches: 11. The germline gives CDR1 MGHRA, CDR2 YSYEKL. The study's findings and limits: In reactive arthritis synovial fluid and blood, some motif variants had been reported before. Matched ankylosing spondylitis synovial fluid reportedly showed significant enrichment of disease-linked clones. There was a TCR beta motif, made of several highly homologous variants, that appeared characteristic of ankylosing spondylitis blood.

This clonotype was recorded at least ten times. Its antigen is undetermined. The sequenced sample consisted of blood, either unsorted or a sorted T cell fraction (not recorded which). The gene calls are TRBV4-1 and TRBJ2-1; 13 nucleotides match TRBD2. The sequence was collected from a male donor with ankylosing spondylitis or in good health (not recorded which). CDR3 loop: CASSFALLAGGPNEQFF. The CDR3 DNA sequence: TGCGCCAGCAGCTTTGCATTACTAGCGGGGGGGCCTAATGAGCAGTTCTTC.